The entry below describes one TCR beta chain. The same CDR3 arises from other DNA sequences in this sample as well. The data originate from a study of blood T cell repertoires in COVID-19. Whole-study context: Specimens from acute and convalescent COVID-19 originated in the United States, Italy and Spain. The cDNA or gDNA used as material had been derived from T cells, B-cell-depleted T cells, or PBMCs.

Sequencing used immunoSEQ multiplex PCR; TCRdb keeps in-frame clones, though not all of them. The table shows some 300,000 clones, with around nine tenths occurring only once. The trim removed 3 bases at V and 7 bases at J, leaving 8 bases unmatched. This CDR3 has 15 amino acids. Germline-derived CDR1 and CDR2 are KGHSH and LQKENI. Material for sequencing was peripheral blood. V and J are TRBV18 and TRBJ1-5; 8 bases align to TRBD1. This clonotype was obtained from a man aged 70-80 years with acute or convalescent COVID-19. Written as DNA, the CDR3 is TGTGCCAGCTCACCCGGACAGGGTAGGGGGCAGCCCCAGCATTTT. This sequence encodes CASSPGQGRGQPQHF.